Sequencing of this TCR beta chain was carried out in a study of OX40 agonist ivuxolimab in advanced cancers. Trimming cost V 5 bases and J 0 bases, with 14 bases left between them. Germline V lookup: CDR1 SEHNR, CDR2 FQNEAQ (reference sequence). CDR3 length: 15 amino acids. The assay was immunoSEQ multiplex PCR, and TCRdb's table has in-frame clones only and misses some. The profile shows some 63,000 clones, approximately 94% of them singletons. This clonotype was obtained from an adult with an advanced solid tumor such as melanoma, head and neck, liver or kidney cancer. The input for sequencing was CD4+ or CD8+ T cells sorted from blood, taken in a trial of the OX40 agonist ivuxolimab. The chain joins TRBV7-9 to TRBJ2-7; tentative D call: TRBD1 (6 bases). The DNA of the CDR3 is TGTGCCAGCAGCACCGGACAGCCGAACTCCTACGAGCAGTACTTC. Translated: CASSTGQPNSYEQYF.